The text below deals with one T cell receptor (beta chain). This sample is drawn from a study of CD8+ T cells in alopecia areata. The CDR3 totals 15 residues. Trimming left V 1 base short and J 10 bases short, with 17 bases between. Germline V gene lookup returns CDR1 SEHNR and CDR2 FQNEAQ (reference sequence). The sample's treatment: oral pan-JAK inhibitor, 5-10 mg twice daily. Punch biopsies of lesional scalp, plus peripheral blood, were taken from alopecia areata patients. RNA extraction was followed by reverse transcription into cDNA, which acted as the sequencing template. TCRdb's copy holds only in-frame clones and misses some; the assay was immunoSEQ multiplex PCR. Of approximately 110,000 clones in the sample, less than 60% were seen once.

The chain employs TRBV7-9 and TRBJ2-1; tentative D call: TRBD2 (6 bases). Sequenced material: CD4+ T cells sorted from blood, taken at week 24, from a patient treated with tofacitinib. This TCR derives from a human donor with alopecia areata. The DNA for the CDR3 is TGTGCCAGCAGCTTAGGAGGGGCTAGCGAGAACGAGCAGTTCTTC. Translated, it gives CASSLGGASENEQFF.